The present T cell receptor (beta chain) was sequenced within a study of shared clonotypes between healthy human individuals. Whole-study context: The composition of the donors was a couple of women and three men aged 18 to 49.

Study results and caveats: Clonotypes shared by all four donors outscored non-shared clonotypes in generation probability. Only blood was sampled, and tissue TCR repertoires likely differ from blood ones. Four donors had roughly 5% of their naive CD4 clonotypes in common.

Germline assignment: CDR1 MDHEN and CDR2 SYDVKM. The CDR3 is 15 amino acids. The V segment lost 2 bases and the J segment 0 bases; nucleotides outside the gene matches: 1. TCRdb keeps only in-frame clones here, not all; method: immunoSEQ multiplex PCR. This sample has about 2,200,000 clones, with roughly 91% found just once. A word on this clone: As yet, its antigen is unknown.

The naive CD8 fraction comprised CD45RO-negative cells positively selected for CCR7 and excluded terminally differentiated effector memory CD45RA+ cells. The sequenced material came from naive CD8+ T cells from PBMCs. The rearrangement links TRBV28 to TRBJ2-7; TRBD2 aligns across 10 bases. The receptor's source is a man in his late teens or twenties in good health. Some clones in this sample may be carry-over from other donors' samples. DNA for the CDR3: TGTGCCAGCAGTTTAGGGACTAGCGCCTCCTACGAGCAGTACTTC. It specifies CASSLGTSASYEQYF.